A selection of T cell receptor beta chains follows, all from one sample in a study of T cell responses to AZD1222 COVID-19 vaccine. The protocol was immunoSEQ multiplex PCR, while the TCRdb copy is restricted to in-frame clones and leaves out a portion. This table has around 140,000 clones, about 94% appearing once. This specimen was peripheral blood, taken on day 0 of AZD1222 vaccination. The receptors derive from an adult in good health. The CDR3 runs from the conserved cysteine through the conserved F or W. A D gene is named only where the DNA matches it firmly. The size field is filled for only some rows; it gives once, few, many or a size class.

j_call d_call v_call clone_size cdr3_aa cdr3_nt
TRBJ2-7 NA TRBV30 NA CAWNRGSTGEQYF TGTGCCTGGAATCGGGGGTCTACGGGAGAGCAGTACTTC
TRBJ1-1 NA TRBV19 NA CASSLSNLNTEAFF TGTGCCAGTAGTTTATCAAACTTGAACACTGAAGCTTTCTTT
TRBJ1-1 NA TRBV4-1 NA CASSHRVGTEAFF TGCGCCAGCAGCCATAGGGTGGGGACTGAAGCTTTCTTT
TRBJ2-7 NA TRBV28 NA CASSSQRYEQYF TGTGCCAGCAGTTCGCAGCGCTACGAGCAGTACTTC
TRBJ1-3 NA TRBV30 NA CAWSVTGNTIYF TGTGCCTGGTCCGTGACTGGAAACACCATATATTTT
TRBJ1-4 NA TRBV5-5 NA CASSWNRATNEKLFF TGTGCCAGCAGCTGGAACAGGGCAACTAATGAAAAACTGTTTTTT
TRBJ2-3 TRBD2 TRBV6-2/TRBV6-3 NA CASSLDWRERSTDTQYF TGTGCCAGCAGCCTCGATTGGCGGGAGAGGAGCACAGATACGCAGTATTTT
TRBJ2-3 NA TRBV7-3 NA CASSLLGTGGTDTQYF TGTGCCAGCAGCTTACTAGGGACGGGGGGCACAGATACGCAGTATTTT
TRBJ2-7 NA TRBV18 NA CASSPPNDRGAREQYF TGTGCCAGCTCACCACCAAACGATAGGGGAGCTCGCGAGCAGTACTTC
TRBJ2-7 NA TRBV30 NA CAWSVSGEQYF TGTGCCTGGAGTGTAAGCGGGGAGCAGTACTTC
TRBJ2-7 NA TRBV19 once CASSASEAYEQYF TGTGCCAGTAGTGCGTCAGAGGCCTACGAGCAGTACTTC
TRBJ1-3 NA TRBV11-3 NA CASSLNSGNTIYF TGTGCCAGCAGCCTAAATTCTGGAAACACCATATATTTT
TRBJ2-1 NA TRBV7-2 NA CASSLVGRETNEQFF TGTGCCAGCAGCTTAGTCGGTCGGGAGACGAATGAGCAGTTCTTC
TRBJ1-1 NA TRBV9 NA CASSVEQGKNTEAFF TGTGCCAGCAGCGTAGAACAGGGTAAGAACACTGAAGCTTTCTTT
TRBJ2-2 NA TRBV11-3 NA CASSLGTLGATGELFF TGTGCCAGCAGCTTGGGGACCTTAGGCGCAACCGGGGAGCTGTTTTTT
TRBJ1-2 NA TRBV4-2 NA CASSQGAPTNYGYTF TGTGCCAGCAGCCAAGGAGCACCTACTAACTATGGCTACACCTTC
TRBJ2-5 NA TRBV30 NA CAWSFVQETQYF TGTGCCTGGAGCTTCGTCCAAGAGACCCAGTACTTC
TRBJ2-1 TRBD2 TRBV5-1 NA CASSFPSGGKGDEQFF TGCGCCAGCAGCTTCCCTAGCGGGGGGAAGGGGGATGAGCAGTTCTTC
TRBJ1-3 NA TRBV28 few CASTGGNTIYF TGTGCCAGCACCGGGGGAAACACCATATATTTT
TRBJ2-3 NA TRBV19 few CASSNGGADTQYF TGTGCCAGTAGTAATGGAGGAGCAGATACGCAGTATTTT
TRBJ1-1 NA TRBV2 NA CASTQGRGNTEAFF TGTGCCAGCACCCAGGGGAGGGGGAACACTGAAGCTTTCTTT
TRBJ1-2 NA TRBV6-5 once CASSYKGAENYGYTF TGTGCCAGCAGTTATAAAGGGGCAGAAAACTATGGCTACACCTTC
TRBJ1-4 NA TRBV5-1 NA CASSMLGANEKLFF TGCGCCAGCAGCATGTTGGGAGCTAATGAAAAACTGTTTTTT
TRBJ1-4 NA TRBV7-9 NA CASSSGLATNEKLFF TGTGCCAGCAGCTCGGGGCTCGCAACTAATGAAAAACTGTTTTTT
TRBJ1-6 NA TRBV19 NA CASSGGSNNSPLHF TGTGCCAGTAGTGGGGGGTCCAATAATTCACCCCTCCACTTT
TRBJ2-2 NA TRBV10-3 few CAIRPGRGYTGELFF TGTGCCATCAGGCCGGGACGGGGATACACCGGGGAGCTGTTTTTT
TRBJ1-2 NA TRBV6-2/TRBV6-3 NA CASSQGISLYTF TGTGCCAGCAGTCAGGGGATCAGTCTCTACACCTTC
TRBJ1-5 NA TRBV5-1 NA CASRPTAYSNQPQHF TGCGCCAGCAGGCCGACAGCGTATAGCAATCAGCCCCAGCATTTT
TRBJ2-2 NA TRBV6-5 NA CASTGGVAGELFF TGTGCCAGCACTGGAGGGGTCGCCGGGGAGCTGTTTTTT
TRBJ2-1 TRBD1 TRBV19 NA CASSIDRRFVGQGAYNEQFF TGTGCCAGTAGTATAGATCGTCGATTTGTGGGACAGGGGGCCTACAATGAGCAGTTCTTC
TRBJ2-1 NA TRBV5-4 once CASSLDRAGDEQFF TGTGCCAGCAGCTTGGACAGGGCGGGGGATGAGCAGTTCTTC
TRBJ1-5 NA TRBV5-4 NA CASSLGPPLGNQPQHF TGTGCCAGCAGCCTAGGACCCCCCCTGGGCAATCAGCCCCAGCATTTT
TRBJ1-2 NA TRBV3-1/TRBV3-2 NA CASSPRPAGLNYGYTF TGTGCCAGCAGCCCCCGACCCGCAGGACTTAACTATGGCTACACCTTC
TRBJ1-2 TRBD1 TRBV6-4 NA CASSEQGANRDGYTF TGTGCCAGCAGCGAACAGGGGGCAAATCGGGATGGCTACACCTTC
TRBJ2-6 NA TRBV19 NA CQKRRAGANVLTF TGTCAGAAAAGGAGGGCTGGGGCCAACGTCCTGACTTTC
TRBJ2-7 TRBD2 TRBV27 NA CASKLRSGRNYEQYF TGTGCCAGCAAGTTACGATCCGGGAGGAACTACGAGCAGTACTTC
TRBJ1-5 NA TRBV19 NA CASSIRLGRRGTNSNQPQHF TGTGCCAGTAGTATTAGGCTTGGTCGCCGCGGAACTAATAGCAATCAGCCCCAGCATTTT
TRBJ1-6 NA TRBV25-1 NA CASSYRGDNSPLHF TGTGCCAGCAGTTATCGCGGAGATAATTCACCCCTCCACTTT
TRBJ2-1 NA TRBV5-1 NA CASSLVRTHNEQFF TGCGCCAGCAGCTTGGTTCGGACTCACAATGAGCAGTTCTTC
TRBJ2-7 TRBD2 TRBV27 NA CASSLTGLAGSSYEQYF TGTGCCAGCAGTTTAACGGGACTAGCGGGGTCTTCCTACGAGCAGTACTTC
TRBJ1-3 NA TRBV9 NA CASSPDAGNTIYF TGTGCCAGCAGCCCGGACGCCGGAAACACCATATATTTT
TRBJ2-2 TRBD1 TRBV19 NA CASSTRQGWELFF TGTGCCAGTAGTACGAGACAGGGCTGGGAGCTGTTTTTT
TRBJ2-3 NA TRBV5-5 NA CASSRNGGTDTQYF TGTGCCAGCAGCCGGAACGGAGGCACAGATACGCAGTATTTT
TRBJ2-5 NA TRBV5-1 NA CASSLAREKETQYF TGCGCCAGCAGCTTGGCACGGGAGAAAGAGACCCAGTACTTC
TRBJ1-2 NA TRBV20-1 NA CSAMGDYGYTF TGCAGTGCTATGGGAGACTATGGCTACACCTTC
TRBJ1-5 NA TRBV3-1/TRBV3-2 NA CASSQGGASNQPQHF TGTGCCAGCAGCCAAGGGGGGGCTAGCAATCAGCCCCAGCATTTT
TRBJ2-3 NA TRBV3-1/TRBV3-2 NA CASSHPGGGTDTQYF TGTGCCAGCAGCCATCCCGGCGGGGGCACAGATACGCAGTATTTT
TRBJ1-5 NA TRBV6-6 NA CASTLDSNQPQHF TGTGCCAGCACCTTAGACAGCAATCAGCCCCAGCATTTT
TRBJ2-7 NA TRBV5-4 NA CASSTQYEQYF TGTGCCAGCAGTACCCAATACGAGCAGTACTTC
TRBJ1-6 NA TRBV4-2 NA CASSQDSGSSYNSPLHF TGTGCCAGCAGCCAAGATTCAGGAAGCAGTTATAATTCACCCCTCCACTTT
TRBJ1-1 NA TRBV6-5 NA CASRGFSAFF TGTGCCAGCAGGGGGTTCTCGGCTTTCTTT
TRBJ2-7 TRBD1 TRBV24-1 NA CATSHGQGAYEQYF TGTGCCACCAGTCACGGACAGGGGGCCTACGAGCAGTACTTC